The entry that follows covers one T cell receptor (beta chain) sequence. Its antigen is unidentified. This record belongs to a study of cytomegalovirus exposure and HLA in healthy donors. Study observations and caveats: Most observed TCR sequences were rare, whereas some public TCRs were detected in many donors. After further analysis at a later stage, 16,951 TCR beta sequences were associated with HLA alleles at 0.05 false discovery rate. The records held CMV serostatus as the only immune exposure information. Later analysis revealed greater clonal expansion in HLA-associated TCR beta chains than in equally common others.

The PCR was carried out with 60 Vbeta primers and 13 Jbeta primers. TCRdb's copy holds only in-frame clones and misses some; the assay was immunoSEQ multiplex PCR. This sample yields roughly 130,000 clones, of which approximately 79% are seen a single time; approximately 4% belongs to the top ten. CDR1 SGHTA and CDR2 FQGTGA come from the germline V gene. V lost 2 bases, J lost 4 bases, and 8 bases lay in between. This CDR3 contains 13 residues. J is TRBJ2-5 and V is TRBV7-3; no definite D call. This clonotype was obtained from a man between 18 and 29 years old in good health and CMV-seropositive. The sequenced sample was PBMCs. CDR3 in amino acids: CASSLDPGETQYF. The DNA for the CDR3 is TGTGCCAGCAGCTTAGACCCAGGAGAGACCCAGTACTTC.